The 32 T cell receptor beta chains below were found in one sample sequenced in a study of T cell responses to AZD1222 COVID-19 vaccine. Sequencing was performed with immunoSEQ multiplex PCR; in TCRdb, only in-frame clones are kept and a portion is missing. The table records roughly 110,000 clones, 75% to 90% of them present only once. The sequenced sample was peripheral blood, obtained on day 0 of AZD1222 vaccination. The receptors were sampled from an adult in good health.

V is TRBV15 and J is TRBJ1-5; 7 positions match TRBD1. CDR1 is LNHNV, CDR2 YYDKDF, per germline (reference sequence). J lost 1 base, V lost 8 bases, and 5 bases had no gene match. This CDR3 spans 14 amino acids. The CDR3 spells CATDNRGSNQPQHF. The CDR3 coding sequence is TGTGCCACCGATAACAGGGGAAGCAATCAGCCCCAGCATTTT.

The chain joins TRBV18 to TRBJ1-4; D perhaps matches TRBD1 (5 bases). The V gene lost 3 bases and the J gene lost 6 bases, with 17 bases spanning the gap. Germline CDR1 KGHSH, CDR2 LQKENI. The CDR3 is 16 amino acids. The CDR3 spells CASSPQVGGVDEKLFF. The CDR3 bases are TGTGCCAGCTCACCGCAAGTTGGGGGAGTAGATGAAAAACTGTTTTTT.

The chain joins TRBV5-1 to TRBJ2-3, with 7 bases matching TRBD2. The CDR3 consists of 14 residues. Per germline, CDR1 SGHRS and CDR2 YFSETQ. With V trimmed by 0 bases and J by 4 bases, 2 bases remained unmatched. In nucleotides, the CDR3 is TGCGCCAGCAGCTTGGAACGGGAGGCAGATACGCAGTATTTT. It yields the protein CASSLEREADTQYF.

As to this clone: The identical CDR3 is also encoded by other nucleotide sequences in the sample. This chain uses TRBV18 with TRBJ1-5, with D uncertain. The germline CDR1 and CDR2 sequences are KGHSH and LQKENI. This CDR3 has 13 residues. V gave up 0 bases and J gave up 2 bases, with 2 bases separating them. The CDR3 coding sequence is TGTGCCAGCTCACCACCGGGCAATCAGCCCCAGCATTTT. Its protein product is CASSPPGNQPQHF. The complete variable domain, with remaining parts taken from reference TRBV18 and TRBJ1-5, reads NAGVMQNPRHLVRRRGQEARLRCSPMKGHSHVYWYRQLPEEGLKFMVYLQKENIIDESGMPKERFSAEFPKEGPSILRIQQVVRGDSAAYFCASSPPGNQPQHFGDGTRLSIL.

The CDR3 DNA is TGTGCCAGCAGTAAAGACCGCCTCCTTAGCACAGATACGCAGTATTTT. This translates into CASSKDRLLSTDTQYF. V is TRBV2 and J is TRBJ2-3; no reliable D call. The V and J ends lost 5 bases and 0 bases respectively, with 15 bases between them. Germline CDR1 and CDR2: SNHLY and FYNNEI. The CDR3 runs to 16 residues.

The chain is built from TRBV19 and TRBJ2-7, with D perhaps matching TRBD1 or TRBD2 (5 bases each). The CDR3 is 16 amino acids. Trimming pared 2 bases from V and 2 bases from J, leaving 16 bases between. CDR1 is LNHDA, CDR2 SQIVND, per germline (reference sequence). In DNA form, the CDR3 reads TGTGCCAGTAGTATAAGTCTGGGGGAGAGGACCTACGAGCAGTACTTC. This translates into CASSISLGERTYEQYF. The full variable domain, its missing parts supplied by reference TRBV19 and TRBJ2-7, is DGGITQSPKYLFRKEGQNVTLSCEQNLNHDAMYWYRQDPGQGLRLIYYSQIVNDFQKGDIAEGYSVSREKKESFPLTVTSAQKNPTAFYLCASSISLGERTYEQYFGPGTRLTVT.

The chain's CDR3 is CASSMGGREAFF. CDR3 DNA: TGCGCCAGCAGCATGGGAGGACGGGAAGCTTTCTTT. The chain couples TRBV5-1 to TRBJ1-1; no definite D call. From germline, CDR1 is SGHRS and CDR2 YFSETQ. The CDR3 has 12 amino acids. Trimming pared 4 bases from V and 8 bases from J, leaving 12 bases between.

The chain carries TRBV9 and TRBJ2-3; 7 bases map to TRBD2. J gave up 4 bases and V 4 bases, and 9 bases lay outside the gene matches. This CDR3 is built from 15 residues. The germline V gene has CDR1 SGDLS and CDR2 YYNGEE. The CDR3 reads CASSLRLGRADTQYF. DNA for the CDR3: TGTGCCAGCAGCCTACGACTGGGGAGGGCAGATACGCAGTATTTT. Variable domain in full (rest from reference TRBV9 and TRBJ2-3): DSGVTQTPKHLITATGQRVTLRCSPRSGDLSVYWYQQSLDQGLQFLIQYYNGEERAKGNILERFSAQQFPDLHSELNLSSLELGDSALYFCASSLRLGRADTQYFGPGTRLTVL.

The J gene is TRBJ2-7, the V gene TRBV6-5; TRBD1 agrees at 7 bases. The V segment lost 7 bases and the J segment 0 bases; nucleotides outside the gene matches: 3. This CDR3 region has 13 residues. Germline CDR1 reads MNHEY; CDR2 reads SVGAGI. The CDR3 DNA reads as TGTGCCAGCAACCGGGACAGCTCCTACGAGCAGTACTTC. This sequence encodes CASNRDSSYEQYF.

The chain has TRBV9 and TRBJ1-4, with D perhaps TRBD1 (5 bases). The CDR3 spans 15 residues. Trimming removed 3 bases at V and 4 bases at J, with 13 bases between. CDR1 is SGDLS, CDR2 YYNGEE, per germline. CDR3 sequence (DNA): TGTGCCAGCAGCGCTTTAGGGGAATTTAATGAAAAACTGTTTTTT. Its translation is CASSALGEFNEKLFF.

The chain recombines TRBV5-6 with TRBJ2-2; no firm D call. The CDR3 extends over 15 amino acids. Trimming took off 2 bases at V and 5 bases at J, with 13 bases between the two ends. Germline assignment: CDR1 SGHDT and CDR2 YYEEEE. CDR3 nucleotide sequence: TGTGCCAGCAGCTTTGGCCGCCCGAGAACCGGGGAGCTGTTTTTT. Residues: CASSFGRPRTGELFF. The full variable domain, rest sourced from reference TRBV5-6 and TRBJ2-2, is DAGVTQSPTHLIKTRGQQVTLRCSPKSGHDTVSWYQQALGQGPQFIFQYYEEEERQRGNFPDRFSGHQFPNYSSELNVNALLLGDSALYLCASSFGRPRTGELFFGEGSRLTVL.

The chain joins TRBV5-1 to TRBJ1-6, with D uncertain. Germline V gene data show CDR1 as SGHRS and CDR2 as YFSETQ. This CDR3 has 12 residues. V was trimmed by 4 bases and J by 6 bases, leaving 5 bases between them. The CDR3 is CASSVGNSPLHF. The CDR3 DNA is TGCGCCAGCAGCGTGGGTAATTCACCCCTCCACTTT.

The V and J genes are TRBV6-5 and TRBJ2-1; D call uncertain. Germline CDR1 and CDR2: MNHEY and SVGAGI. The CDR3 has 15 residues. V was cut by 7 bases and J by 0 bases, with 13 bases left in between. Written as DNA, the CDR3 is TGTGCCAGCATTGTCGGGTTTAGCTCCTACAATGAGCAGTTCTTC. As protein: CASIVGFSSYNEQFF.

This clone has a single count. The chain has TRBV19 and TRBJ2-5; 14 nucleotides agree with TRBD2. Germline CDR1 and CDR2: LNHDA and SQIVND (reference sequence). The CDR3 is 13 amino acids. Unmatched junction bases numbered 5, after V lost 10 bases and J lost 7 bases. Here the CDR3 DNA reads TGTGCCACCAGACTAGCGGGAGGGGGGACCCAGTACTTC. It translates to CATRLAGGGTQYF.

This rearrangement joins TRBV28 to TRBJ1-2, with D unclear. The V gene lost 3 bases and the J gene lost 3 bases, with 5 bases spanning the gap. CDR3 size: 12 residues. The germline CDR1 and CDR2 sequences are MDHEN and SYDVKM. CDR3 residues: CASSLVYYGYTF. The CDR3 DNA follows: TGTGCCAGCAGTTTGGTATACTATGGCTACACCTTC.

The chain carries TRBV6-6 and TRBJ2-7, with D hard to call. The CDR3 length is 13 residues. V lost 5 bases and J 1 base, leaving 9 bases between the germline ends. Germline values: CDR1 MNHNY, CDR2 SVGAGI (reference sequence). This chain's CDR3 is CASSRPGSYEQYF. The CDR3 DNA reads as TGTGCCAGCAGTAGGCCGGGTTCCTACGAGCAGTACTTC.

This chain uses TRBV7-3 with TRBJ2-5, with 8 bases matching TRBD1. Germline assignment: CDR1 SGHTA and CDR2 FQGTGA. With 5 bases clipped from V and 1 base from J, the junction kept 3 bases outside the gene matches. The CDR3 sequence is 14 residues long. Written as DNA, the CDR3 is TGTGCCAGCAGCCCAGGACAGGGCCAAGAGACCCAGTACTTC. This codes for CASSPGQGQETQYF.

The chain employs TRBV5-4 and TRBJ1-3; weak D call: TRBD1 (5 bases). Germline V gene data show CDR1 as SGHNT and CDR2 as YYREEE (reference sequence). This CDR3 is built from 14 residues. Trimming removed 0 bases from V and 9 bases from J, with 13 bases in between. CDR3 sequence (DNA): TGTGCCAGCAGCTTGGAAGAGGGGAGGAGCACCATATATTTT. Translating it yields CASSLEEGRSTIYF.

This chain joins TRBV5-4 and TRBJ1-5, with no clear D. This CDR3 contains 12 residues. Germline assignment: CDR1 SGHNT and CDR2 YYREEE (reference sequence). V gave up 3 bases and J gave up 8 bases, with 9 bases separating them. This CDR3 is CASSSPHEPQHF. As DNA, the CDR3 is TGTGCCAGCAGCTCGCCCCATGAGCCCCAGCATTTT.

The rearrangement joins TRBV29-1 to TRBJ2-7; TRBD1 or TRBD2 may be the D gene (5 bases each). Germline values: CDR1 SQVTM, CDR2 ANQGSEA. The V and J ends lost 3 bases and 0 bases respectively, with 9 bases between them. The CDR3 extends over 13 amino acids. CDR3 region: CSVDKGSSYEQYF. CDR3 in DNA: TGCAGCGTTGACAAGGGGAGCTCCTACGAGCAGTACTTC.

The chain has TRBV6-2 or TRBV6-3 and TRBJ2-3; 11 nucleotides agree with TRBD2. J gave up 2 bases and V 0 bases, and 4 bases lay outside the gene matches. The CDR3 is 17 residues long. Germline V gene lookup returns CDR1 MNHEY and CDR2 SVGEGT. CDR3 in DNA: TGTGCCAGCAGTTACTCGACTAGCGGGGCCTTCACAGATACGCAGTATTTT. It specifies CASSYSTSGAFTDTQYF.

CDR3 coding DNA: TGTGCCAGCAGCCATCGACTAGCGGGAGAAGGCGAGCAGTACTTC. Its protein is CASSHRLAGEGEQYF. The chain recombines TRBV3-1 (or the pseudogene TRBV3-2) with TRBJ2-7; TRBD2 aligns across 12 bases. V was pared by 3 bases and J by 6 bases, with 6 bases of the junction left unmatched. CDR3 size: 15 residues. The germline CDR1 and CDR2 sequences are LGHDT and YNNKEL (reference sequence).

This clone was recorded once. The V call is TRBV5-1, the J call TRBJ1-6; 7 bases match TRBD1. The CDR3 is 16 residues long. CDR1 SGHRS and CDR2 YFSETQ come from the germline V gene. Losses at the gene ends were 1 base for V and 9 bases for J; bases not matched to a gene: 10. CDR3 protein: CASSLLSTGWGSPLHF. For the CDR3, the DNA is TGCGCCAGCAGCTTGTTATCGACAGGGTGGGGTTCACCCCTCCACTTT.

This clone came up once. V is TRBV10-1 and J is TRBJ1-1; 7 bases align to TRBD1. The ends lost 7 bases at V and 3 bases at J; junction bases unmatched: 5. The CDR3 loop spans 13 amino acids. Germline V gene sequence: CDR1 WNHNN, CDR2 SYGVQD (reference sequence). CDR3 nucleotide sequence: TGCGCCAGCACGAGACAGGGATACACTGAAGCTTTCTTT. Translating it yields CASTRQGYTEAFF.

The chain combines TRBV4-2 with TRBJ1-6, with D maybe TRBD1 (6 bases). Germline CDR1 reads LGHNA; CDR2 reads YNFKEQ. The CDR3 runs to 16 residues. Trimming cost V 0 bases and J 7 bases, with 13 bases left between them. The CDR3 reads CASSQDRGGQNSPLHF. DNA for the CDR3: TGTGCCAGCAGCCAAGATCGCGGGGGCCAGAATTCACCCCTCCACTTT.

V usage is TRBV3-1 (or the pseudogene TRBV3-2) and J usage is TRBJ2-1; a possible D gene is TRBD2 (6 bases). There are 17 residues in the CDR3. The V gene lost 3 bases and the J gene lost 4 bases, with 19 bases spanning the gap. CDR1 LGHDT and CDR2 YNNKEL come from the germline V gene (reference sequence). As DNA, the CDR3 is TGTGCCAGCAGCCAGGACATGAGGGAGCGGGCTTACAATGAGCAGTTCTTC. This translates into CASSQDMRERAYNEQFF.

This clone came up once. The rearrangement uses TRBV6-6 and TRBJ1-1; D might be TRBD1 (5 bases). Germline V lookup: CDR1 MNHNY, CDR2 SVGAGI (reference sequence). This CDR3 is 15 amino acids long. The ends were cut back, 5 bases at V and 0 bases at J, with 13 bases in the middle. CDR3 nucleotide sequence: TGTGCCAGCAGTAGCTTGGGGGGGATGAACACTGAAGCTTTCTTT. Translated: CASSSLGGMNTEAFF.

The CDR3 DNA sequence: TGCGCCAGCAGCCAAGGGTTTCCGAGACCAAACACTGAAGCTTTCTTT. Translating it yields CASSQGFPRPNTEAFF. The V gene is TRBV4-1, the J gene TRBJ1-1; D gene unclear. The germline V gene has CDR1 MGHRA and CDR2 YSYEKL. Trimming shortened V by 1 base and J by 2 bases, and 14 bases separated the two germline ends. This CDR3 has 16 amino acids.

This chain uses TRBV28 with TRBJ1-2; tentatively, D is TRBD1 (6 bases). Per germline, CDR1 MDHEN and CDR2 SYDVKM. The CDR3 length is 14 residues. V lost 5 bases and J lost 5, with 15 bases in between. The chain's CDR3 is CASSGDNLPYGYTF. The CDR3 DNA reads as TGTGCCAGCAGTGGGGACAACTTACCTTATGGCTACACCTTC.

This clone was found once. The genes are TRBV4-1 and TRBJ1-1; the D is unclear. Germline V gene sequence: CDR1 MGHRA, CDR2 YSYEKL. V lost 0 bases and J lost 5, with 13 bases in between. This CDR3 contains 15 residues. Here the CDR3 DNA reads TGCGCCAGCAGCCAAGATACCAGAGGAGGGACTGAAGCTTTCTTT. This sequence encodes CASSQDTRGGTEAFF.

The chain is built from TRBV2 and TRBJ1-1; D remains unclear. CDR1 is SNHLY and CDR2 is FYNNEI in the germline V gene. CDR3 size: 13 residues. Trimming cost V 0 bases and J 11 bases, with 13 bases left between them. The CDR3 bases are TGTGCCAGCAGTGAAGCGGGCTTACAGAGGGCTTTCTTT. Translated, it gives CASSEAGLQRAFF.

The V gene is TRBV6-5, the J gene TRBJ1-1; D not resolved. The CDR3 has 13 amino acids. CDR1 is MNHEY, CDR2 SVGAGI, per germline. V lost 4 bases and J 1 base, leaving 7 bases between the germline ends. The CDR3, as DNA: TGTGCCAGCAGTTTACGGGGGAACACTGAAGCTTTCTTT. It specifies CASSLRGNTEAFF.